Listed below are T cell receptor beta chains from one sample, sequenced in a study of low-dose radiotherapy and immunotherapy resistance in tumors. One entry per CDR3 protein, called by TCRdb with MiXCR from the reads. The table has under 70,000 distinct CDR3 sequences, under 30% seen once; the top ten hold about 6%. The sequenced sample was PBMCs, obtained before treatment. These receptors originate from a male donor with prostate cancer. Each CDR3 is given with its conserved first and last residue. D genes are given only for firm matches. Size values are once, few and many counts, or a class for expanded clones, and some rows have none.

clone_size	v_call	j_call	d_call	cdr3_nt	cdr3_aa
many	TRBV2	TRBJ2-7	.	TGTGCCAGCAAGGAGGGATCTGCCTACGAGCAGTACTTC	CASKEGSAYEQYF
.	TRBV10-3	TRBJ2-1	TRBD1	TGTGCCATCAGTGCCTCGACAGGGGGCTACAATGAGCAGTTCTTC	CAISASTGGYNEQFF
many	TRBV29-1	TRBJ1-1	.	TGCAGCGTTGAAGCCTACCGTTACACTGAAGCTTTCTTT	CSVEAYRYTEAFF
.	TRBV13	TRBJ2-7	.	TGTGCCAGCAGCCACGGGGGATACGAGCAGTACTTC	CASSHGGYEQYF
.	TRBV12-5	TRBJ1-5	.	TGTGCTAGTGGTTTGGTACCCGGGGTGGTGAGTCAGCCCCAGCATTTT	CASGLVPGVVSQPQHF
many	TRBV5-8	TRBJ2-5	TRBD2	TGTGCCAGCGCGCGGACTAGCGGCTTCCAAGAGACCCAGTACTTC	CASARTSGFQETQYF
many	TRBV5-1	TRBJ2-5	TRBD1	TGCGCCAGCAGGGAGGGACAGGGGGTCCAAGAGACCCAGTACTTC	CASREGQGVQETQYF
.	TRBV7-9	TRBJ2-1	TRBD1	TGTGCCAGCAGCTCCGACAGGGCTCGCAATGAGCAGTTCTTC	CASSSDRARNEQFF
many	TRBV29-1	TRBJ2-7	.	TGCAGCGCATCTCGACTGGCGGGAAGCGAGCAGTACTTC	CSASRLAGSEQYF
.	TRBV5-3	TRBJ2-5	TRBD1	TGTGCCAGCAGCTTCGGGACAGGTAGACAAGAGACCCAGTACTTC	CASSFGTGRQETQYF
many	TRBV11-3	TRBJ2-1	.	TGTGCCAGCAGCTTAGGGTTGGGGGAGAGAAACAATGAGCAGTTCTTC	CASSLGLGERNNEQFF
.	TRBV7-2	TRBJ2-6	.	TGTGCCAGCAGCGCAGACAGCTCTGGGGCCAACGTCCTGACTTTC	CASSADSSGANVLTF
once	TRBV6-1	TRBJ1-3	TRBD1	TGTGCCAGCAGTTTCATAGGGGACACAGGGGGCTATGGAAACACCATATATTTT	CASSFIGDTGGYGNTIYF
.	TRBV19	TRBJ1-5	.	TGTGCCAGTAGGGTATATAGCAATCAGCCCCAGCATTTT	CASRVYSNQPQHF
many	TRBV7-2	TRBJ2-3	.	TGTGCCAGCAGCCCGACCTTCACAGATACGCAGTATTTT	CASSPTFTDTQYF
many	TRBV5-1	TRBJ2-3	.	TGCGCCAGCAGCTTGCCTAGCGAGGATACGCAGTATTTT	CASSLPSEDTQYF
few	TRBV29-1	TRBJ2-7	.	TGCAGCGTTGAAGGGGGCGCTTACGAGCAGTACTTC	CSVEGGAYEQYF